Each of the 6 T cell receptor beta chains below was sequenced from the same sample in a study of cytomegalovirus exposure and HLA in healthy donors. TCRdb's table, derived via immunoSEQ multiplex PCR, lists solely in-frame clones and lacks some. The profile shows roughly 300,000 clones, over 75% of them singletons. Material: PBMCs. These receptor sequences come from a young woman in good health and CMV-seronegative.

This clone has only one observation. The rearrangement joins TRBV5-1 to TRBJ2-5; 7 bases agree with TRBD2. CDR1 is SGHRS, CDR2 YFSETQ, per germline. The CDR3 length is 14 residues. Losses at the gene ends were 5 bases for V and 5 bases for J; bases not matched to a gene: 9. CDR3 DNA sequence: TGCGCCAGCAGTCTAAGCGGGATTCGGGAGACCCAGTACTTC. Its translation is CASSLSGIRETQYF.

This chain joins TRBV6-5 and TRBJ1-2; D not resolved. Germline CDR1 MNHEY, CDR2 SVGAGI. This CDR3 region has 13 residues. V lost 5 bases and J 3 bases, leaving 10 bases between the germline ends. As DNA, the CDR3 is TGTGCCAGCAGTCAATCAACAGACTATGGCTACACCTTC. This translates into CASSQSTDYGYTF.

The chain is built from TRBV20-1 and TRBJ2-2, with D possibly being TRBD1 (5 bases). Per the germline V gene, CDR1 is DFQATT and CDR2 is SNEGSKA (reference sequence). The V gene lost 7 bases and the J gene lost 8 bases, with 11 bases spanning the gap. The CDR3 totals 11 residues. The CDR3 reads CSVPGWGELFF. The CDR3 DNA reads as TGCAGTGTTCCAGGGTGGGGGGAGCTGTTTTTT.

For the CDR3, the DNA is TGCAGCGTAGCTACTGGACAGGGCATCTCCTACGAGCAGTACTTC. The encoded protein is CSVATGQGISYEQYF. J is TRBJ2-7 and V is TRBV29-1, with 8 bases fitting TRBD1. CDR3 length: 15 amino acids. J gave up 0 bases and V 6 bases, and 10 bases lay outside the gene matches. CDR1 SQVTM and CDR2 ANQGSEA come from the germline V gene.

The CDR3 sequence is CASSEQEDQPQHF. The DNA of the CDR3 is TGTGCCAGCAGTGAACAGGAGGATCAGCCCCAGCATTTT. V usage is TRBV6-1 and J usage is TRBJ1-5; D gene ambiguous. Germline values: CDR1 MNHNS, CDR2 SASEGT. The CDR3 extends over 13 amino acids. The V gene lost 2 bases and the J gene lost 5 bases, with 7 bases spanning the gap.

This clone was detected only a few times. The chain has TRBV19 and TRBJ1-5, with TRBD1 identical over 7 bases. Trimming removed 5 bases from V and 7 bases from J; junction bases left unmatched: 14. This CDR3 spans 16 amino acids. Germline CDR1 is LNHDA and CDR2 is SQIVND (reference sequence). The CDR3 coding sequence is TGTGCCAGTAGTCAAAGCAGACAGGGCCTAAGGCAGCCCCAGCATTTT. Its protein is CASSQSRQGLRQPQHF.